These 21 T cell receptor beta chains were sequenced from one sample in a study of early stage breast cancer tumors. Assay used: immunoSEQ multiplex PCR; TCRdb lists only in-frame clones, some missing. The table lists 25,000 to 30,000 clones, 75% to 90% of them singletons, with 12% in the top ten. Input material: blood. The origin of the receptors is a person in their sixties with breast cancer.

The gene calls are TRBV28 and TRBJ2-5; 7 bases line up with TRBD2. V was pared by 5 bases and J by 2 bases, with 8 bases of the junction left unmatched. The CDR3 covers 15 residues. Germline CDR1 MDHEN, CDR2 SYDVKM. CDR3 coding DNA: TGTGCCAGCAGTCCGCGGGAGTCGGGACAAGAGACCCAGTACTTC. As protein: CASSPRESGQETQYF.

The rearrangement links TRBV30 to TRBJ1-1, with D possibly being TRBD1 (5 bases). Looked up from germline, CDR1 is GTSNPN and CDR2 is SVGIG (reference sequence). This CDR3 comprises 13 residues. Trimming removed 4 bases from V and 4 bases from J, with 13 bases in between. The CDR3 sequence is CAWNRDLGTEAFF. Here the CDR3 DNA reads TGTGCCTGGAACCGGGACTTAGGCACTGAAGCTTTCTTT.

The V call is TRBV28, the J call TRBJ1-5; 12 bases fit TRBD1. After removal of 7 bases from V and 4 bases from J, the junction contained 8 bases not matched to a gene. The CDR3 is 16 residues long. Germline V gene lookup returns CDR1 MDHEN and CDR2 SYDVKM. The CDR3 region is CASIGDRGRRNQPQHF. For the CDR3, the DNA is TGTGCCAGCATTGGGGACAGGGGGCGAAGGAATCAGCCCCAGCATTTT.

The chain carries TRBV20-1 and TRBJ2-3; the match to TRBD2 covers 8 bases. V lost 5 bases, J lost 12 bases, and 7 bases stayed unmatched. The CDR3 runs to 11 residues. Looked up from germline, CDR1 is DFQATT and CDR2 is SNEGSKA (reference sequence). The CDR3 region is CSAPILAAQYF. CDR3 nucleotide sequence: TGCAGTGCTCCGATACTAGCGGCCCAGTATTTT.

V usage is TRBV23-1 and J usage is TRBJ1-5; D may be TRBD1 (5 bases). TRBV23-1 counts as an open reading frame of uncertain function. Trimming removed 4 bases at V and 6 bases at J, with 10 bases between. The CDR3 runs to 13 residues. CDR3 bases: TGCGCCAGCAGTCCGCACAGGTCTCAGCCCCAGCATTTT. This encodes CASSPHRSQPQHF.

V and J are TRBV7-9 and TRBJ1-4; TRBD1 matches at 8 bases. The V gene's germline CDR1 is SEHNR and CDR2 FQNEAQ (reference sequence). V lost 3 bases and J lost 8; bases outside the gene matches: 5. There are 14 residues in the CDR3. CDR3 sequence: CASSFGQGWEKLFF. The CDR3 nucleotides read TGTGCCAGCAGCTTCGGACAGGGCTGGGAAAAACTGTTTTTT.

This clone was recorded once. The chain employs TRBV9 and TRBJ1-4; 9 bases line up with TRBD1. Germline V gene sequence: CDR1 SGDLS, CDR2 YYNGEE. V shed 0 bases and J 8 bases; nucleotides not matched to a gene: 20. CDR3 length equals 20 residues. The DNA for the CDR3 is TGTGCCAGCAGCGTAGGCTCGGCGGGGGCGGAACAGGGGGCATCCGAAAAACTGTTTTTT. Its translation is CASSVGSAGAEQGASEKLFF.

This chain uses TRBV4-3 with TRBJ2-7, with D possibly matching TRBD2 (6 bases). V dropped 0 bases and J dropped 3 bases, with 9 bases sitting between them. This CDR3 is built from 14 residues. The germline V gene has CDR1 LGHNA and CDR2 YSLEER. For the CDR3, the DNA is TGCGCCAGCAGCCAAGACCGGAGGGGCTACGAGCAGTACTTC. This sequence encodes CASSQDRRGYEQYF.

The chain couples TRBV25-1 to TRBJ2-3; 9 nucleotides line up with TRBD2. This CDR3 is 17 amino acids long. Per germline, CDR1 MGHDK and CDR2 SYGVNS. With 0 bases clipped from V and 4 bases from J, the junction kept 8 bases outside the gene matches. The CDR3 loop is CASSEYHGGRAPDTQYF. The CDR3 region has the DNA TGTGCCAGCAGTGAATATCACGGCGGGAGGGCCCCAGATACGCAGTATTTT.

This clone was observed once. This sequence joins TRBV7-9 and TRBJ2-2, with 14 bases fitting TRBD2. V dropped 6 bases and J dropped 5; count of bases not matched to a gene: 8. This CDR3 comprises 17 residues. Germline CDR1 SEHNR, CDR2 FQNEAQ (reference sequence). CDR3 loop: CASRTGLAGAVTGELFF. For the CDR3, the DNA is TGTGCCAGCAGAACGGGACTAGCGGGAGCGGTTACCGGGGAGCTGTTTTTT.

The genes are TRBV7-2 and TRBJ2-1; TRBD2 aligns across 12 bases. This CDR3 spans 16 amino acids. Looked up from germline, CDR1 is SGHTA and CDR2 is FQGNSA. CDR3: CAGGLAGGPRRNEQFF. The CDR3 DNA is TGTGCGGGAGGGCTAGCGGGAGGGCCTCGGCGCAATGAGCAGTTCTTC.

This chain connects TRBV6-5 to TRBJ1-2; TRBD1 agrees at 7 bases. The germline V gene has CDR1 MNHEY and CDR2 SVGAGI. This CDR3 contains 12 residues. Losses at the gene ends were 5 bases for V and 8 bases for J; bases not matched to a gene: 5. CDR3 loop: CASSMTGYGYTF. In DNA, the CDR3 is TGTGCCAGCAGTATGACAGGGTACGGCTACACCTTC.

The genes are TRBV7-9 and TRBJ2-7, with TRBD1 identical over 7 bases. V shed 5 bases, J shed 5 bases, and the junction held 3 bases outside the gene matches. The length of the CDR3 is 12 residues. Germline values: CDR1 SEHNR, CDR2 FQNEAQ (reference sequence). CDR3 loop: CASSLGTDEQYF. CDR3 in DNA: TGTGCCAGCAGCCTAGGGACAGACGAGCAGTACTTC.

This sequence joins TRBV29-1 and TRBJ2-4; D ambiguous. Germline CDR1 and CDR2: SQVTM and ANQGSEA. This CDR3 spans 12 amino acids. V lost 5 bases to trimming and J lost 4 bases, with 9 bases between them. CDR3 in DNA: TGCAGCGTTATTTTACAGAAAAACATTCAGTACTTC. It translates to CSVILQKNIQYF.

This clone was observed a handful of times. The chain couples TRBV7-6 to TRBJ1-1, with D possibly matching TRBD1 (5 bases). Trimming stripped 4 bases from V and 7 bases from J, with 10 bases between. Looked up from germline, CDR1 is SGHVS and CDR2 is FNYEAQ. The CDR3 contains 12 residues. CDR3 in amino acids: CASSSRQSEAFF. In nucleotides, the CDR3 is TGTGCCAGCAGCTCCCGACAGAGTGAAGCTTTCTTT. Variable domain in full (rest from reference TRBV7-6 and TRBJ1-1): GAGVSQSPRYKVTKRGQDVALRCDPISGHVSLYWYRQALGQGPEFLTYFNYEAQQDKSGLPNDRFSAERPEGSISTLTIQRTEQRDSAMYRCASSSRQSEAFFGQGTRLTVV.

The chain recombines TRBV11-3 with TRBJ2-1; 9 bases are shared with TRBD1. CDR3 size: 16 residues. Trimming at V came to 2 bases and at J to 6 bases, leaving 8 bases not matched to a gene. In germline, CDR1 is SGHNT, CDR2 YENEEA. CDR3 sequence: CASSLLVTGGPNEQFF. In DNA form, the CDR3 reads TGTGCCAGCAGCTTACTTGTGACAGGGGGTCCCAATGAGCAGTTCTTC.

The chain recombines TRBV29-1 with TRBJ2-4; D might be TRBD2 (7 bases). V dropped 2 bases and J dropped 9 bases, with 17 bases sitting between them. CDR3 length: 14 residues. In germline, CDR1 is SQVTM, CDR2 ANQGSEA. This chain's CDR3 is CSVEWGGPKSIQYF. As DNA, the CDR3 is TGCAGCGTTGAATGGGGGGGCCCGAAGAGCATTCAGTACTTC.

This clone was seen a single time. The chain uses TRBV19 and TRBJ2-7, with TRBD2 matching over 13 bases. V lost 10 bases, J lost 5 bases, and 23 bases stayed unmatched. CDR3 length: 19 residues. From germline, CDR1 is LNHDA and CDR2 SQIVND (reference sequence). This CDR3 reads CATRRIPRLAGGLRNEQYF. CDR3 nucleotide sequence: TGTGCCACTCGACGTATCCCCAGACTAGCGGGAGGCCTTAGGAACGAGCAGTACTTC.

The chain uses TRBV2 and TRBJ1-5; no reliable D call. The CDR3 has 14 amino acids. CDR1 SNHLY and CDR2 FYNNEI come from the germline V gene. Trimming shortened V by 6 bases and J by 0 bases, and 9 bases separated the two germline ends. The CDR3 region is CASRADISNQPQHF. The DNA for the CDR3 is TGTGCCAGCAGGGCAGACATTAGCAATCAGCCCCAGCATTTT.

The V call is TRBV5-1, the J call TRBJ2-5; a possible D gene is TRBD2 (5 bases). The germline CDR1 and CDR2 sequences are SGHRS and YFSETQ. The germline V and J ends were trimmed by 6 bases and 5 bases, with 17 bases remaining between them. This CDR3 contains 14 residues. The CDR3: CASTTSGLGETQYF. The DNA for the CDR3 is TGCGCCAGCACCACTTCCGGACTGGGGGAGACCCAGTACTTC.

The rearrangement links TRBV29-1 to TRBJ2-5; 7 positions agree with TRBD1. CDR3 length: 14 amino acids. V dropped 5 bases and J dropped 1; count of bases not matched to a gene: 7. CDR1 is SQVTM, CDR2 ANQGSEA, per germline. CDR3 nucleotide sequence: TGCAGCGTTTACTGGACAGGAAGCCAAGAGACCCAGTACTTC. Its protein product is CSVYWTGSQETQYF.